The present T cell receptor beta chain was sequenced within a study of T cells in Graves' hyperthyroidism and ophthalmopathy. Amplified TCR beta CDR3 regions derived from RNA transcripts. HTBI primers were used for first-round RT-PCR of the TCR CDR3. TCRdb called the multiplex PCR reads again in MiXCR, with one record for every CDR3 protein. This table holds 350,000 or so distinct CDR3 sequences, roughly 20% found once. CDR3 length: 13 amino acids. Germline assignment: CDR1 SQVTM and CDR2 ANQGSEA. V gave up 7 bases and J gave up 4 bases; unmatched junction bases: 9. The chain links TRBV29-1 to TRBJ1-2, with 7 bases lining up with TRBD1. The clonotype was recovered from a woman aged 45-65 years with Graves' hyperthyroidism. Sequences were obtained from blood. CDR3 protein: CSAVAGQLYGYTF. DNA for the CDR3: TGCAGCGCCGTTGCGGGACAGCTCTATGGCTACACCTTC.